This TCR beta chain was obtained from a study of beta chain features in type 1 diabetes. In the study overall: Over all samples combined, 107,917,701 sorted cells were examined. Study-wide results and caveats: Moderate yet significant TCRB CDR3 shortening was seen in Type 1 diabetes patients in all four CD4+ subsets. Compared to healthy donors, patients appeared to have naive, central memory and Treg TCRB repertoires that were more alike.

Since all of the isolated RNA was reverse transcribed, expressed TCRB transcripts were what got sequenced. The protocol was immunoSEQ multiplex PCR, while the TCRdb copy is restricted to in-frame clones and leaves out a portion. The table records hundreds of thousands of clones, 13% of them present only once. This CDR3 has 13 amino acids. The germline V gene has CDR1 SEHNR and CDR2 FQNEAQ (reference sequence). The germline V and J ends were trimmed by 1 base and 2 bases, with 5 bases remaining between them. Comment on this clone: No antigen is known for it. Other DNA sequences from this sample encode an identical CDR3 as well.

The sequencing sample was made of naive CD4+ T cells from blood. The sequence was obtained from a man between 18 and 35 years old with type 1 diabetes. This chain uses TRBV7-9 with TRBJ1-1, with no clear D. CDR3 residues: CASSLDSNTEAFF. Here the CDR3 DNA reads TGTGCCAGCAGCTTAGACAGTAACACTGAAGCTTTCTTT.